These T cell receptor beta chains were read from a single sample in a study of monozygotic twins with inflammatory bowel disease. Using the 5' RACE reads, TCRdb records one entry per CDR3 protein without DNA. Its table records hundreds of thousands of distinct CDR3 sequences. Sequenced input: blood. Source of these receptors: a human donor with ulcerative colitis or Crohn's disease, or a healthy co-twin of an affected twin (not recorded which). Both conserved end residues are part of each CDR3.

j_call v_call cdr3_aa
TRBJ1-1 TRBV7-2 CASSFTGALNTEAFF
TRBJ2-7 TRBV20-1 CSARAGTGTYEQYF
TRBJ2-7 TRBV7-9 CASSSWDVGGNEQYF
TRBJ2-7 TRBV6-1 CASSRDRGGSYEQYF
TRBJ2-1 TRBV6-1 CASRSGSYYNEQFF
TRBJ2-7 TRBV28 CASSLRGHPWEQYF
TRBJ1-2 TRBV5-6 CASSGTGHSNYGYTF
TRBJ2-3 TRBV5-6 CASSLKEGLAGGGDTQYF
TRBJ2-1 TRBV24-1 CATSGAAGTGSVEQFF
TRBJ2-1 TRBV24-1 CATSDVYNEQFF
TRBJ1-1 TRBV6-6 CASSYGSESRKAFF
TRBJ2-7 TRBV15 CATSKPGTSFYEQYF
TRBJ2-3 TRBV3-1 CASSPGGMVTDTQYF
TRBJ2-1 TRBV10-3 CAISEPRAGFHEQFF
TRBJ2-2 TRBV12-3/TRBV12-4 CASSLAGGNVIGELFF
TRBJ2-1 TRBV11-2 CASSSRRPTRNEQFF
TRBJ2-5 TRBV7-2 CASSLAPGLAGFQETQYF
TRBJ2-2 TRBV6-1 CASSRMTGGNTGELFF
TRBJ2-5 TRBV10-3 CAISAEEAQYF
TRBJ2-1 TRBV5-1 CASSLEGLNEQFF
TRBJ1-2 TRBV18 CASSPPGQNYGYTF
TRBJ2-3 TRBV5-5 CASSQGLAGNTDTQYF
TRBJ2-3 TRBV3-1 CASSPSGALTDTQYF
TRBJ2-3 TRBV2 CASSESGPGYF
TRBJ2-5 TRBV7-7 CASSRTGMGETQYF
TRBJ2-6 TRBV18 CASSPTDRAGANVLTF
TRBJ2-1 TRBV12-3/TRBV12-4 CASSPNPGTGAHEQFF
TRBJ2-3 TRBV24-1 CATSDKLAGETDTQYF
TRBJ2-1 TRBV7-9 CASRREGSGYNEQFF
TRBJ2-5 TRBV11-2 CASSARLAGGLETQYF
TRBJ1-5 TRBV15 CATSREGTGWQPQHF
TRBJ1-1 TRBV7-2 CASSLQGAATEAFF
TRBJ2-2 TRBV28 CASSPTVPPTGELFF
TRBJ2-7 TRBV5-1 CASSGTGSSSYEQYF
TRBJ1-1 TRBV5-1 CASSWTTGSTEAFF
TRBJ2-1 TRBV7-8 CASREQGGSYNEQFF
TRBJ2-2 TRBV20-1 CSARGLAGLNTGELFF
TRBJ2-6 TRBV5-1 CASSPVGQAPFSGANVLTF
TRBJ1-2 TRBV11-3 CASSPLRTANYGYTF
TRBJ2-7 TRBV10-3 CAISERDYPSYEQYF
TRBJ2-7 TRBV11-2 CASSLVAQPSYEQYF
TRBJ1-5 TRBV27 CASSLLGGHQPQHF
TRBJ2-7 TRBV7-2 CASSFGQTVYEQYF
TRBJ2-1 TRBV4-3 CASSQEASVGGGGEQFF
TRBJ1-6 TRBV6-5 CASSYSDRGSSPLHF